One and the same sample provided the 30 T cell receptor beta chains below, sequenced in a study of blood T cells in healthy people across ages. Primers used in a second PCR of about 6 to 11 cycles were a sample-barcoded 5' primer and a J-beta primer mix. TCRdb re-called the 5' RACE reads through MiXCR, storing one row per CDR3 protein. This table holds some 940,000 distinct CDR3 sequences, around 29% found once. The same sample was also used in a study of T cells of mothers and their children.

Sequences were obtained from blood. The receptors come from a woman between 40 and 55 years old in good health.

The chain carries TRBV4-2 and TRBJ1-2; D not resolved. Germline values: CDR1 LGHNA, CDR2 YNFKEQ. The CDR3 length is 16 residues. The V end lost 0 bases, the J end lost 2 bases, and 13 bases lay between the germline ends. The CDR3 nucleotides are TGTGCCAGCAGCCAAGAGGTGACTTTGCCGAACTATGGCTACACCTTC. Amino acid sequence: CASSQEVTLPNYGYTF.

This chain links TRBV20-1 with TRBJ2-1, with TRBD1 matching over 7 bases. Germline V CDR1 and CDR2: DFQATT, SNEGSKA (reference sequence). The CDR3 runs to 14 residues. Trimming took 1 base from V and 3 from J; bases not matched to a gene: 3. The CDR3 spells CSARGTGLYNEQFF. CDR3 DNA sequence: TGCAGTGCTAGAGGGACAGGTCTCTACAATGAGCAGTTCTTC.

This clonotype has a handful of counts. This sequence joins TRBV12-3 or TRBV12-4 and TRBJ2-5, with 8 nucleotides matching TRBD2. The tail of the sequence fits TRBJ2-7 better, so the J call may be wrong. The CDR3 consists of 16 residues. CDR3 in DNA: TGTGCCAGCAGTCGCCGCGGGAGCGGGGGTTTTTGCGAGCAGTACTTC. Its protein is CASSRRGSGGFCEQYF.

This clonotype was counted a few times. The chain carries TRBV29-1 and TRBJ2-3; 8 nucleotides agree with TRBD2. The V and J ends lost 3 bases and 5 bases, in that order; junction bases with no gene match: 10. The CDR3 loop spans 15 amino acids. Germline V gene lookup returns CDR1 SQVTM and CDR2 ANQGSEA. The CDR3: CSVDSSRGVRDTQYF. The CDR3 DNA sequence: TGCAGCGTTGACTCTTCGCGGGGGGTGAGAGATACGCAGTATTTT.

The V gene is TRBV6-2 or TRBV6-3, the J gene TRBJ2-2; unclear D gene. This CDR3 is built from 11 residues. V lost 6 bases and J 8 bases, leaving 7 bases between the germline ends. Germline V gene sequence: CDR1 MNHEY, CDR2 SVGEGT. CDR3 in DNA: TGTGCCAGCAGCCCTCGGGGGGAGCTGTTTTTT. Encoded protein: CASSPRGELFF.

This clonotype was observed a handful of times. V gene TRBV11-2 combines with J gene TRBJ1-2; D is unclear. The CDR3 runs to 14 residues. The germline V gene has CDR1 SGHAT and CDR2 FQNNGV. Trimming left V 0 bases short and J 13 bases short, with 18 bases between. Written as DNA, the CDR3 is TGTGCCAGCAGCTTAGAATTGTCTGCTAAGAGCTTCACCTTC. This gives the protein CASSLELSAKSFTF.

This chain links TRBV4-1 with TRBJ1-2; D is ambiguous. Germline loops: CDR1 MGHRA, CDR2 YSYEKL. V shed 2 bases and J shed 6 bases, with 19 bases lying between them. This CDR3 contains 16 residues. The CDR3 nucleotides read TGCGCCAGCAGCCAACCCCGGGAAAGCTTCCCGGATGGCTACACCTTC. Its translation: CASSQPRESFPDGYTF.

This clonotype turned up a few times. This chain joins TRBV6-1 and TRBJ1-2, with D perhaps matching TRBD1 (6 bases). The V and J ends lost 0 bases and 0 bases respectively, with 14 bases between them. Per the germline V gene, CDR1 is MNHNS and CDR2 is SASEGT. The CDR3 runs to 17 residues. CDR3 nucleotide sequence: TGTGCCAGCAGTGAAGCCCCCCCGGGACACCCTAACTATGGCTACACCTTC. Protein sequence: CASSEAPPGHPNYGYTF.

This clonotype occurred many times. The chain joins TRBV7-3 to TRBJ2-5, with 7 positions matching TRBD1. Germline V gives CDR1 SGHTA, CDR2 FQGTGA. This CDR3 has 13 amino acids. J gave up 5 bases and V 6 bases, and 6 bases lay outside the gene matches. CDR3 protein: CASSFDRDETQYF. The CDR3, as DNA: TGTGCCAGCAGTTTCGACAGGGACGAGACCCAGTACTTC.

The chain uses TRBV7-8 and TRBJ1-1, with 7 bases identical to TRBD1. The CDR3 contains 15 residues. Germline-derived CDR1 and CDR2 are SGHVS and FQNEAQ. The trim removed 5 bases at V and 1 base at J, leaving 7 bases unmatched. CDR3 nucleotides: TGTGCCAGCAGCCCCTGGGACAGACCGAACACTGAAGCTTTCTTT. It yields the protein CASSPWDRPNTEAFF.

This clonotype was observed many times. The rearrangement uses TRBV7-3 and TRBJ2-7, with TRBD1 matching 7 bases. The CDR3 is 14 residues long. Germline loops: CDR1 SGHTA, CDR2 FQGTGA. Trimming cost V 4 bases and J 5 bases; bases outside gene matches: 8. CDR3 DNA sequence: TGTGCCAGCAGCTCTACAGGGGCCGGGGACGAGCAGTACTTC. It codes for CASSSTGAGDEQYF. The full variable domain, rest sourced from reference TRBV7-3 and TRBJ2-7, is GAGVSQTPSNKVTEKGKYVELRCDPISGHTALYWYRQSLGQGPEFLIYFQGTGAADDSGLPNDRFFAVRPEGSVSTLKIQRTERGDSAVYLCASSSTGAGDEQYFGPGTRLTVT.

In its sample, this clonotype was seen once. The chain couples TRBV5-1 to TRBJ2-5; TRBD2 aligns across 8 bases. Germline V gene sequence: CDR1 SGHRS, CDR2 YFSETQ. Trimming cost V 0 bases and J 5 bases; bases outside gene matches: 9. This CDR3 is built from 16 residues. The CDR3 DNA reads as TGCGCCAGCAGCTTGGGTCTAGCGGGCTCAGGGGAGACCCAGTACTTC. This gives the protein CASSLGLAGSGETQYF. The entire variable domain, with the rest obtained from reference TRBV5-1 and TRBJ2-5, is as follows: KAGVTQTPRYLIKTRGQQVTLSCSPISGHRSVSWYQQTPGQGLQFLFEYFSETQRNKGNFPGRFSGRQFSNSRSEMNVSTLELGDSALYLCASSLGLAGSGETQYFGPGTRLLVL.

Written as DNA, the CDR3 is TGCGCCAGCAGCCAAGATTGGGGGGACGGCTACAATGAGCAGTACTTC. It codes for CASSQDWGDGYNEQYF. The J gene is TRBJ2-7, the V gene TRBV4-1; TRBD2 might be the D (6 bases). Germline V lookup: CDR1 MGHRA, CDR2 YSYEKL. With 0 bases removed from V and 7 bases from J, the gap between germline ends came to 19 bases. This CDR3 is 16 amino acids long.

This clonotype showed up just a few times. Possible read error: a much larger clone is one base away. This chain's CDR3 is CASRGIGNTEAFF. CDR3 nucleotide sequence: TGTGCCAGCAGGGGGATAGGGAACACTGAAGCTTTCTTT. This chain connects TRBV27 to TRBJ1-1; D is uncertain. The V gene's germline CDR1 is MNHEY and CDR2 SMNVEV (reference sequence). This CDR3 spans 13 amino acids. V was shortened by 6 bases and J by 1 base, with 9 bases between the two germline ends.

This clonotype was recorded many times. This rearrangement joins TRBV7-9 to TRBJ1-2, with 11 bases aligning to TRBD1. Per germline, CDR1 SEHNR and CDR2 FQNEAQ (reference sequence). The CDR3 is made up of 15 amino acids. V shed 5 bases, J shed 3 bases, and the junction held 5 bases outside the gene matches. Written as DNA, the CDR3 is TGTGCCAGCAGCCCCTGGACAGGGGGCGACTATGGCTACACCTTC. Protein product: CASSPWTGGDYGYTF.

In this sample, this clonotype turned up many times. The chain couples TRBV28 to TRBJ2-1; 7 bases are a match to TRBD2. CDR3 length equals 14 residues. The germline V gene encodes CDR1 MDHEN and CDR2 SYDVKM. Trimming removed 4 bases from V and 4 bases from J; junction bases left unmatched: 4. The CDR3 protein is CASSSSGDYNEQFF. The CDR3 bases are TGTGCCAGCAGTTCGAGCGGGGATTACAATGAGCAGTTCTTC.

This clonotype turned up a few times. A much larger clone lies a single base off, so this may be a read error. This rearrangement joins TRBV6-1 to TRBJ2-5; 9 bases are a match to TRBD1. CDR1 and CDR2 (germline): MNHNS, SASEGT. The CDR3 consists of 14 residues. The J segment lost 3 bases and the V segment lost 6 bases, leaving 5 bases of the junction unmatched. The CDR3 region is CASRVGTGKETQYF. For the CDR3, the DNA is TGTGCCAGCAGGGTGGGGACAGGGAAAGAGACCCAGTACTTC.

This clonotype occurred a few times. The chain employs TRBV9 and TRBJ2-7; 9 bases map to TRBD1. The CDR3 length is 15 residues. The trim removed 3 bases at V and 3 bases at J, leaving 7 bases unmatched. Germline CDR1 SGDLS, CDR2 YYNGEE. The CDR3 bases are TGTGCCAGCAGCGCGGCTCCGGGACAGGGCTACGAGCAGTACTTC. This sequence encodes CASSAAPGQGYEQYF.

The sample holds one count of this clonotype. V is TRBV7-2 and J is TRBJ2-2; tentative D call: TRBD1 (5 bases). CDR3 size: 16 residues. CDR1 SGHTA and CDR2 FQGNSA come from the germline V gene. V lost 0 bases to trimming and J lost 1 base, with 9 bases between them. The CDR3, as DNA: TGTGCCAGCAGCTTAGCACTCAGGGTGAACACCGGGGAGCTGTTTTTT. This translates into CASSLALRVNTGELFF.

The chain recombines TRBV12-3 or TRBV12-4 with TRBJ2-1; D call uncertain. V was shortened by 5 bases and J by 10 bases, with 12 bases between the two germline ends. CDR3 length: 12 amino acids. This CDR3 reads CASSVSSREQFF. The CDR3 coding sequence is TGTGCCAGCAGTGTCTCGTCCAGGGAGCAGTTCTTC.

This chain joins TRBV5-1 and TRBJ1-1, with 8 bases lining up with TRBD1. This CDR3 contains 12 residues. Trimming cost V 4 bases and J 8 bases; bases outside gene matches: 4. Germline V CDR1 and CDR2: SGHRS, YFSETQ. CDR3 sequence: CASSLGDREAFF. CDR3 DNA: TGCGCCAGCAGCCTGGGGGACAGGGAAGCTTTCTTT.

In this sample, this clonotype turned up a few times. The chain couples TRBV7-9 to TRBJ1-1; 10 bases agree with TRBD1. The CDR3 has 17 residues. The J segment lost 3 bases and the V segment lost 3 bases, leaving 10 bases of the junction unmatched. Germline-derived CDR1 and CDR2 are SEHNR and FQNEAQ (reference sequence). The CDR3 bases are TGTGCCAGCAGCTTTCGACAGGGGGCTGATAGGGACACTGAAGCTTTCTTT. Translating gives CASSFRQGADRDTEAFF.

This clonotype was found many times. This chain links TRBV6-1 with TRBJ2-1, with 15 bases identical to TRBD2. J lost 3 bases, V lost 5 bases, and 11 bases had no gene match. This CDR3 contains 19 residues. Germline lookup yields CDR1 MNHNS and CDR2 SASEGT. Here the CDR3 DNA reads TGTGCCAGCAGTCCACACGGGACTAGCGGGGGGCGCTACTACAATGAGCAGTTCTTC. Translation gives CASSPHGTSGGRYYNEQFF.

This clonotype turned up a few times. CDR3 in amino acids: CASLPTVLTSYNEQFF. The CDR3 DNA follows: TGTGCCAGCTTACCGACAGTCCTAACCTCCTACAATGAGCAGTTCTTC. The chain has TRBV18 and TRBJ2-1, with a possible D match to TRBD1 (5 bases). The CDR3 spans 16 residues. The germline CDR1 and CDR2 sequences are KGHSH and LQKENI. The ends were cut back, 7 bases at V and 0 bases at J, with 16 bases in the middle.

The rearrangement joins TRBV20-1 to TRBJ1-1, with 7 bases identical to TRBD1. CDR1 is DFQATT, CDR2 SNEGSKA, per germline (reference sequence). V was pared by 5 bases and J by 7 bases, with 7 bases of the junction left unmatched. CDR3 length: 12 residues. In nucleotides, the CDR3 is TGCAGTGCTCCCCGACAGGGCGGTGAAGCTTTCTTT. It is translated as CSAPRQGGEAFF.

About this clonotype: The germline gene is not matched at one end of the junction; a read error may be the cause. The chain has TRBV19 and TRBJ2-6; TRBD1 or TRBD2 may be the D gene (5 bases each). CDR1 is LNHDA and CDR2 is SQIVND in the germline V gene (reference sequence). The CDR3 has 20 residues. The CDR3 DNA sequence: TGTGCCAGTAGTATAGATCGAGAGAGGGGCTCCGGTTCTGGGGCCAATGTCCTGACTTTC. It codes for CASSIDRERGSGSGANVLTF.

This chain links TRBV10-3 with TRBJ1-5; unclear D gene. Germline loops: CDR1 ENHRY, CDR2 SYGVKD. V lost 3 bases, J lost 7 bases, and 19 bases lay in between. The CDR3 contains 16 residues. In DNA form, the CDR3 reads TGTGCCATCAGTGACGGTCCCGGAGAGTCACGGCAGCCCCAGCATTTT. It is translated as CAISDGPGESRQPQHF.

This clonotype turned up a few times. This chain connects TRBV6-5 to TRBJ1-5, with no clear D. CDR3 length equals 15 residues. V was shortened by 5 bases and J by 4 bases, with 15 bases between the two germline ends. Germline V lookup: CDR1 MNHEY, CDR2 SVGAGI. CDR3 protein: CASSPRLSPNQPQHF. CDR3 nucleotide sequence: TGTGCCAGCAGTCCCCGCTTAAGCCCTAATCAGCCCCAGCATTTT.

The sample holds many counts of this clonotype. This chain joins TRBV7-9 and TRBJ1-2; no reliable D call. V was trimmed by 0 bases and J by 5 bases, leaving 7 bases between them. Germline V gives CDR1 SEHNR, CDR2 FQNEAQ (reference sequence). The CDR3 sequence is 13 residues long. CDR3 protein: CASSLAAAYGYTF. The CDR3 DNA follows: TGTGCCAGCAGCTTAGCGGCGGCGTATGGCTACACCTTC.

This rearrangement joins TRBV7-9 to TRBJ1-4; D may be TRBD1 (5 bases). The germline V and J ends were trimmed by 0 bases and 2 bases, with 16 bases remaining between them. This CDR3 is 18 amino acids long. The germline V gene encodes CDR1 SEHNR and CDR2 FQNEAQ (reference sequence). The CDR3: CASSLAGRARGTNEKLFF. The CDR3 bases are TGTGCCAGCAGCTTAGCGGGACGGGCTCGAGGCACTAATGAAAAACTGTTTTTT.